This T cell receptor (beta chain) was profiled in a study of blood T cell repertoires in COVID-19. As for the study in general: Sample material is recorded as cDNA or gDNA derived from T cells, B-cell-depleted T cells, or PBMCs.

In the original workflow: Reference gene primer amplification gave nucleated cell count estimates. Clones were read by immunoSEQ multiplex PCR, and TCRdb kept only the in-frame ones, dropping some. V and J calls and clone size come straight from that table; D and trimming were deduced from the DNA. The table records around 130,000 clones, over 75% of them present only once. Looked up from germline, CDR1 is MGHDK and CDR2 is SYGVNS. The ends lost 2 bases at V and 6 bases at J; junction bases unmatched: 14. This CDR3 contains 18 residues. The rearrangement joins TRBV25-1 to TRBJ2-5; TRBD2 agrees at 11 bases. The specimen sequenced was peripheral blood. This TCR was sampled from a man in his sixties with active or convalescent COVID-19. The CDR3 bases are TGTGCCAGCAGTGAAGCAACTGCGACTAGCGGGACTCTAAAGACCCAGTACTTC. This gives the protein CASSEATATSGTLKTQYF.